Shown below are 27 T cell receptor beta chains from a single sample sequenced in a study of shared clonotypes between healthy human individuals. Positively selected for CCR7, the CD45RO-negative cells used as naive CD8 cells excluded terminally differentiated effector memory CD45RA+ cells. Assay: immunoSEQ multiplex PCR; the TCRdb copy retains only in-frame clones and omits some. The data hold hundreds of thousands of clones, with about 98% observed a single time. Input material: naive CD8+ T cells sorted from blood. The source of these receptors is a man aged 25-40 years in good health.

This chain uses TRBV4-1 with TRBJ2-7; TRBD2 matches 8 bases. V dropped 4 bases and J dropped 0; count of bases not matched to a gene: 11. The CDR3 covers 17 residues. Germline CDR1 and CDR2: MGHRA and YSYEKL. The CDR3 sequence: CASSPSWGGRPSYEQYF. For the CDR3, the DNA is TGCGCCAGCAGCCCCAGCTGGGGCGGGAGGCCCTCCTACGAGCAGTACTTC.

The chain combines TRBV9 with TRBJ2-1; D not resolved. Trimming took 0 bases from V and 8 from J, leaving 6 bases between them. Germline lookup yields CDR1 SGDLS and CDR2 YYNGEE. This CDR3 comprises 12 residues. CDR3: CASSVGQDEQFF. CDR3 bases: TGTGCCAGCAGCGTAGGGCAGGATGAGCAGTTCTTC.

This clone was counted once. This chain joins TRBV7-9 and TRBJ2-3, with D perhaps matching TRBD2 (5 bases). V was shortened by 5 bases and J by 6 bases, with 15 bases between the two germline ends. The germline CDR1 and CDR2 sequences are SEHNR and FQNEAQ (reference sequence). The CDR3 runs to 14 residues. The CDR3 bases are TGTGCCAGCAGCCCAGGACTGGCTGTGGATACGCAGTATTTT. It is translated as CASSPGLAVDTQYF.

V gene TRBV2 combines with J gene TRBJ2-1, with D possibly TRBD2 on 6 matching bases. Germline-derived CDR1 and CDR2 are SNHLY and FYNNEI. The CDR3 covers 15 residues. With 3 bases removed from V and 4 bases from J, the gap between germline ends came to 13 bases. The CDR3 spells CASSDWTKRYNEQFF. The CDR3 region has the DNA TGTGCCAGCAGTGATTGGACTAAAAGGTACAATGAGCAGTTCTTC.

J is TRBJ1-2 and V is TRBV2; D is unresolved. Germline-derived CDR1 and CDR2 are SNHLY and FYNNEI. The CDR3 consists of 12 residues. V gave up 9 bases and J gave up 4 bases, with 12 bases separating them. The CDR3 region is CASLGRSYGYTF. The CDR3 nucleotides are TGTGCCAGTCTCGGACGATCCTATGGCTACACCTTC.

The chain links TRBV7-3 to TRBJ2-3; 11 positions match TRBD2. From germline, CDR1 is SGHTA and CDR2 FQGTGA. The CDR3 spans 15 residues. J was trimmed by 4 bases and V by 4 bases; bases with no gene match: 4. CDR3 DNA sequence: TGTGCCAGCAGCTCCATAGCGGGAGGGCCAGATACGCAGTATTTT. It codes for CASSSIAGGPDTQYF.

The rearrangement joins TRBV6-4 to TRBJ1-4, with 7 bases matching TRBD1. Germline V gene lookup returns CDR1 MRHNA and CDR2 SNTAGT. The CDR3 is 14 amino acids. Trimming took 2 bases from V and 3 from J; bases not matched to a gene: 0. The CDR3 nucleotides are TGTGCCAGCAGTGACGGGACAGCTAATGAAAAACTGTTTTTT. Its translation: CASSDGTANEKLFF.

The chain is built from TRBV6-5 and TRBJ1-2; TRBD1 might be the D (5 bases). V was pared by 3 bases and J by 8 bases, with 13 bases between. The CDR3 totals 13 residues. Germline CDR1 MNHEY, CDR2 SVGAGI. Here the CDR3 reads CASSYAGMWGYTF. For the CDR3, the DNA is TGTGCCAGCAGTTATGCAGGGATGTGGGGCTACACCTTC.

This chain joins TRBV6-1 and TRBJ1-5; D is unresolved. CDR1 is MNHNS and CDR2 is SASEGT in the germline V gene. The CDR3 spans 14 residues. The V end was cut by 0 bases, the J end by 5 bases, with 8 bases between. The CDR3 protein is CASSEAGKYQPQHF. CDR3 DNA: TGTGCCAGCAGTGAAGCCGGGAAATATCAGCCCCAGCATTTT.

The chain employs TRBV20-1 and TRBJ2-5; D is ambiguous. V dropped 5 bases and J dropped 2 bases, with 6 bases sitting between them. The CDR3 totals 11 residues. CDR1 and CDR2 from the germline V gene are DFQATT and SNEGSKA (reference sequence). The CDR3 loop reads CSAPQQETQYF. CDR3 DNA sequence: TGCAGTGCTCCCCAACAAGAGACCCAGTACTTC.

This chain links TRBV25-1 with TRBJ2-7; 11 bases map to TRBD2. CDR1 MGHDK and CDR2 SYGVNS come from the germline V gene. This CDR3 comprises 15 residues. V dropped 6 bases and J dropped 5; count of bases not matched to a gene: 9. Here the CDR3 reads CASSPLAGDLDEQYF. The CDR3 DNA sequence: TGTGCCAGCAGCCCACTAGCGGGAGATTTGGACGAGCAGTACTTC.

V and J are TRBV7-9 and TRBJ2-7; 14 bases match TRBD2. The germline gives CDR1 SEHNR, CDR2 FQNEAQ (reference sequence). The CDR3 totals 16 residues. After removal of 1 base from V and 3 bases from J, the junction contained 2 bases not matched to a gene. The CDR3 DNA is TGTGCCAGCAGCTTAGGTGGACTAGCGGGAGGCTACGAGCAGTACTTC. Translation: CASSLGGLAGGYEQYF.

The chain links TRBV4-3 to TRBJ1-4; tentative D call: TRBD1 (5 bases). Between the trimmed V and J ends, which lost 0 bases and 7 bases, there was a span of 15 bases. There are 16 residues in the CDR3. Germline V lookup: CDR1 LGHNA, CDR2 YSLEER. The CDR3 loop is CASSQDWAGETEKLFF. As DNA, the CDR3 is TGCGCCAGCAGCCAAGATTGGGCGGGGGAGACTGAAAAACTGTTTTTT.

The rearrangement uses TRBV7-9 and TRBJ2-7; D call uncertain. Germline lookup yields CDR1 SEHNR and CDR2 FQNEAQ (reference sequence). The CDR3 is 13 amino acids. The V end was cut by 6 bases, the J end by 3 bases, with 12 bases between. This chain's CDR3 is CASSQELSYEQYF. For the CDR3, the DNA is TGTGCCAGCAGTCAGGAATTGAGCTACGAGCAGTACTTC.

A single count supports this clone. V usage is TRBV28 and J usage is TRBJ2-2; D not certain. V gave up 1 base and J gave up 6 bases, with 0 bases separating them. The CDR3 is made up of 11 amino acids. CDR1 MDHEN and CDR2 SYDVKM come from the germline V gene. The CDR3: CASSLSGELFF. The CDR3 DNA reads TGTGCCAGCAGTTTATCCGGGGAGCTGTTTTTT.

The rearrangement joins TRBV27 to TRBJ2-2; D tentatively reads TRBD1 or TRBD2 (5 bases each). Germline lookup yields CDR1 MNHEY and CDR2 SMNVEV (reference sequence). CDR3 length: 12 residues. With 7 bases removed from V and 6 bases from J, the gap between germline ends came to 9 bases. CDR3 sequence: CASMRGPGELFF. DNA for the CDR3: TGTGCCAGCATGAGGGGACCCGGGGAGCTGTTTTTT.

The chain recombines TRBV11-2 with TRBJ2-2; unclear D gene. Trimming took 1 base from V and 3 from J, leaving 3 bases between them. The CDR3 has 13 residues. The germline V gene has CDR1 SGHAT and CDR2 FQNNGV. The CDR3, as DNA: TGTGCCAGCAGCTTAGTGTACACCGGGGAGCTGTTTTTT. Its translation: CASSLVYTGELFF.

The chain uses TRBV7-9 and TRBJ2-1, with 12 bases that match TRBD2. From germline, CDR1 is SEHNR and CDR2 FQNEAQ (reference sequence). The CDR3 is made up of 14 amino acids. The V and J ends lost 5 bases and 9 bases, in that order; junction bases with no gene match: 5. CDR3 nucleotide sequence: TGTGCCAGCAGCCCGCGGACTAGCGGGGCTGAGCAGTTCTTC. Protein product: CASSPRTSGAEQFF.

The rearrangement joins TRBV7-4 to TRBJ2-1, with 8 positions matching TRBD1. The J segment lost 9 bases and the V segment lost 5 bases, leaving 12 bases of the junction unmatched. Germline CDR1 reads SGHVT; CDR2 reads SQSDAQ. CDR3 length: 15 residues. The CDR3 region has the DNA TGTGCCAGCAGCCCATCCCCGGCAGGGGGCATTGAGCAGTTCTTC. This sequence encodes CASSPSPAGGIEQFF.

For the CDR3, the DNA is TGTGCCAGCAGCCGAACCGATTACGAGCAGTACTTC. Protein product: CASSRTDYEQYF. The chain carries TRBV7-9 and TRBJ2-7, with D hard to call. With 5 bases removed from V and 4 bases from J, the gap between germline ends came to 9 bases. The CDR3 has 12 residues. Germline assignment: CDR1 SEHNR and CDR2 FQNEAQ (reference sequence). Full variable domain (rest looked up from reference TRBV7-9 and TRBJ2-7): DTGVSQNPRHKITKRGQNVTFRCDPISEHNRLYWYRQTLGQGPEFLTYFQNEAQLEKSRLLSDRFSAERPKGSFSTLEIQRTEQGDSAMYLCASSRTDYEQYFGPGTRLTVT.

The rearrangement links TRBV28 to TRBJ2-7; D gene ambiguous. The CDR3 contains 11 residues. Germline CDR1 is MDHEN and CDR2 is SYDVKM. Trimming removed 3 bases at V and 5 bases at J, with 5 bases between. The CDR3 here is CASSFFNEQYF. The DNA for the CDR3 is TGTGCCAGCAGTTTCTTCAACGAGCAGTACTTC. Full variable domain (remainder filled in from reference TRBV28 and TRBJ2-7): DVKVTQSSRYLVKRTGEKVFLECVQDMDHENMFWYRQDPGLGLRLIYFSYDVKMKEKGDIPEGYSVSREKKERFSLILESASTNQTSMYLCASSFFNEQYFGPGTRLTVT.

This clone was detected only once. The CDR3 DNA follows: TGCAGCGTTTCCTTTCGGACAGGGGGGACTTACGAGCAGTACTTC. Protein: CSVSFRTGGTYEQYF. The chain combines TRBV29-1 with TRBJ2-7; 10 nucleotides line up with TRBD1. This CDR3 has 15 residues. The ends lost 5 bases at V and 4 bases at J; junction bases unmatched: 11. Germline loops: CDR1 SQVTM, CDR2 ANQGSEA.

This chain joins TRBV5-1 and TRBJ2-7, with D possibly TRBD1 on 6 matching bases. This CDR3 is built from 16 residues. Germline lookup yields CDR1 SGHRS and CDR2 YFSETQ. The germline V and J ends were trimmed by 4 bases and 0 bases, with 17 bases remaining between them. Written as DNA, the CDR3 is TGCGCCAGCAGCGAAACAACAGGGATGGCCTCCTACGAGCAGTACTTC. This gives the protein CASSETTGMASYEQYF. Using reference TRBV5-1 and TRBJ2-7 for the parts outside the CDR3, the full variable domain is KAGVTQTPRYLIKTRGQQVTLSCSPISGHRSVSWYQQTPGQGLQFLFEYFSETQRNKGNFPGRFSGRQFSNSRSEMNVSTLELGDSALYLCASSETTGMASYEQYFGPGTRLTVT.

The chain carries TRBV10-2 and TRBJ2-5, with 8 bases matching TRBD1. J lost 5 bases, V lost 3 bases, and 5 bases had no gene match. Germline V gene data show CDR1 as WSHSY and CDR2 as SAAADI. There are 14 residues in the CDR3. This CDR3 reads CASSDSDREETQYF. CDR3 sequence (DNA): TGCGCCAGCAGTGATTCGGACAGGGAGGAGACCCAGTACTTC.

DNA of the CDR3: TGCGCCAGCAGCTTGGTGCAGGGGCGGGACACTGAAGCTTTCTTT. Protein sequence: CASSLVQGRDTEAFF. The chain links TRBV5-1 to TRBJ1-1, with D possibly being TRBD1 (6 bases). The ends were cut back, 0 bases at V and 3 bases at J, with 12 bases in the middle. The CDR3 has 15 amino acids. The germline CDR1 and CDR2 sequences are SGHRS and YFSETQ.

The J gene is TRBJ2-7, the V gene TRBV10-2; D may match TRBD1 or TRBD2 (5 bases each). The CDR3 consists of 16 residues. The germline V gene encodes CDR1 WSHSY and CDR2 SAAADI. V dropped 0 bases and J dropped 3 bases, with 15 bases sitting between them. The CDR3 protein is CASSESVGDGGYEQYF. CDR3 nucleotide sequence: TGCGCCAGCAGTGAGTCGGTAGGGGATGGAGGCTACGAGCAGTACTTC.

The rearrangement uses TRBV5-6 and TRBJ2-3, with D unclear. Deletions cut 0 bases from V and 3 bases from J, with 5 bases between. This CDR3 is built from 13 residues. Per the germline V gene, CDR1 is SGHDT and CDR2 is YYEEEE. The CDR3 protein is CASSLGLTDTQYF. DNA for the CDR3: TGTGCCAGCAGCTTGGGATTGACAGATACGCAGTATTTT.